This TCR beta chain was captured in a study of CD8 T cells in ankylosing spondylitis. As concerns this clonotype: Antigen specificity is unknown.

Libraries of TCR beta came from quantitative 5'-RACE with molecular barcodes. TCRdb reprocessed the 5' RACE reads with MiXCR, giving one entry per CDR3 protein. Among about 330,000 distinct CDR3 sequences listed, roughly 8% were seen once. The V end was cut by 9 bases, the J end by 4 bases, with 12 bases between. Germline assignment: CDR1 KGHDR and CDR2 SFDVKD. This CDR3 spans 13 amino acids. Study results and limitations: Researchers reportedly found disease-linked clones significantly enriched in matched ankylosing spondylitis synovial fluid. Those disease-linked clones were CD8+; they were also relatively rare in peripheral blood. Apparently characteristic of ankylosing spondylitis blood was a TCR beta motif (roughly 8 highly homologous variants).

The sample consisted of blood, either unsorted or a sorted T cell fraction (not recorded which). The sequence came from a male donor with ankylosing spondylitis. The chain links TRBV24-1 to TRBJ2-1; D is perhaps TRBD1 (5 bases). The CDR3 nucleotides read TGTGCCACCCAGGGCCAGACTTACAATGAGCAGTTCTTC. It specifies CATQGQTYNEQFF.